The subject of this entry is one T cell receptor (beta chain). This entry is derived from a study of CD8+CD57+ T cells in acquired aplastic anemia. Study background: Sorted CD4+ and CD8+ cells yielded DNA averaging around 3.2 ug.

The germline gives CDR1 DFQATT, CDR2 SNEGSKA (reference sequence). This CDR3 is built from 16 residues. V lost 0 bases, J lost 7 bases, and 21 bases lay in between. Profiles of TCR beta VDJ and CDR3 were generated from a genomic DNA template. A single record per CDR3 protein comes from TCRdb applying MiXCR to the reads. This table holds around 430,000 distinct CDR3 sequences, around a third found once. Flow cytometry had shown expanded CD8+CD57+ cells in the patients chosen for sequencing. Severe acquired aplastic anemia was present in every patient. The chain carries TRBV20-1 and TRBJ1-1; no reliable D call. The receptor comes from a human donor with aplastic anemia. The material sequenced was sorted CD4+, CD8+, or CD8+CD57+ T cells (not recorded which) from PBMCs. The CDR3 region is CSARDILRQTNHEAFF. The CDR3 bases are TGCAGTGCTAGAGATATTTTGAGGCAGACCAACCATGAAGCTTTCTTT.